This T cell receptor beta chain is from a study of shared clonotypes between healthy human individuals. This table comes from immunoSEQ multiplex PCR, and its TCRdb copy is limited to in-frame clones, with some not included. This sample has about 1.1 million clones, with approximately 80% found just once. CDR1 and CDR2 (germline): MNHEY, SVGAGI. The CDR3 has 15 residues. V trimming: 6 bases; J trimming: 4 bases; junction bases outside the gene matches: 7. The sequencing input was memory CD4+ T cells from PBMCs. Subset reported: CD45RA-negative fraction. The V and J genes are TRBV6-5 and TRBJ1-5, with 9 bases identical to TRBD1. The receptor was isolated from a man between 18 and 29 years old in good health. Some clones in this sample may be carry-over from other donors' samples. CDR3 residues: CASSRGQGNNQPQHF. The CDR3 nucleotides read TGTGCCAGCAGCAGGGGACAGGGCAATAATCAGCCCCAGCATTTT.